These 2 T cell receptor beta chains originate from one sample sequenced in a study of T-cell reconstitution after alpha-beta-depleted transplantation in children. It was with unique molecular identifiers that the TCRbeta library was prepared. TCRdb processed the PCR reads anew with MiXCR; each CDR3 protein has one entry. The data show more than 400,000 distinct CDR3 sequences, roughly 43% seen once. The sample in question was PBMCs, obtained before TCRalphabeta/CD19-depleted stem cell transplant. Receptors were obtained from a girl aged 2 to 10 with aplastic anemia, due to receive a stem cell transplant.

V and J are TRBV27 and TRBJ2-1, with D possibly TRBD2 on 6 matching bases. With 4 bases removed from V and 9 bases from J, the gap between germline ends came to 19 bases. The germline V gene has CDR1 MNHEY and CDR2 SMNVEV (reference sequence). The CDR3 has 15 residues. CDR3 protein: CASSSRLGYGSEQFF. The CDR3, as DNA: TGTGCCAGCAGTTCGAGACTGGGGTACGGGAGTGAGCAGTTCTTC.

The chain has TRBV15 and TRBJ2-5; possibly TRBD2 for D (5 bases). The CDR3 spans 15 residues. Germline loops: CDR1 LNHNV, CDR2 YYDKDF (reference sequence). Deletions cut 0 bases from V and 0 bases from J, with 8 bases between. The CDR3 nucleotides read TGTGCCACCAGCAGAGACCCGGGATACCAAGAGACCCAGTACTTC. Its translation is CATSRDPGYQETQYF.